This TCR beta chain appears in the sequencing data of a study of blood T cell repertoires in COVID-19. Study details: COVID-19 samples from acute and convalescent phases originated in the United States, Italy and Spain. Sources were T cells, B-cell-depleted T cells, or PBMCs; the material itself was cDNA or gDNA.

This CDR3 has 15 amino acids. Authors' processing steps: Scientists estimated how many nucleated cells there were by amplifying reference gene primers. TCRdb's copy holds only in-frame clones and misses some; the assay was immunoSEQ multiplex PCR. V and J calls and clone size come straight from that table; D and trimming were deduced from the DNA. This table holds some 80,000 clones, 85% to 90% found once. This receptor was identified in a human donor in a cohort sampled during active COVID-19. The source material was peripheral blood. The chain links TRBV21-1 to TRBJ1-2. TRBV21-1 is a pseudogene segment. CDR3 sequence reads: CASPTTGIRLAGYTF. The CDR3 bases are TGTGCCAGCCCTACGACTGGGATCAGACTAGCTGGCTACACCTTC.